This T cell receptor (beta chain) was identified during a study of cytotoxic CD8 clonotypes in ibrutinib-treated CLL. With regard to this clone: Its antigen is not known.

TCR beta libraries used roughly 1.8 micrograms of DNA from cryopreserved PBMCs. CDR1 and CDR2 (germline): MDHEN, SYDVKM. V lost 5 bases to trimming and J lost 3 bases, with 19 bases between them. This CDR3 has 16 residues. Data came from immunoSEQ multiplex PCR; TCRdb stores just in-frame clones and leaves some out. This table has approximately 330,000 clones, just under 80% appearing once. Points from the study as a whole: Collection times varied between progressing and sustained-remission patients. Public clonotypes, rarely seen, contracted or held steady on treatment.

This TCR came from a human donor with chronic lymphocytic leukemia. Sequences were derived from PBMCs, sampled before ibrutinib treatment. The chain couples TRBV28 to TRBJ1-1; tentative D call: TRBD1 (5 bases). The CDR3 reads CASSDLGRGKDTEAFF. The DNA of the CDR3 is TGTGCCAGCAGTGATTTAGGTAGGGGTAAGGACACTGAAGCTTTCTTT.